The source of this TCR beta chain is a study of cytomegalovirus exposure and HLA in healthy donors. The study's findings and limits: Reportedly, HLA-A and HLA-B alleles of most subjects were accurately predicted from TCR beta.

Turning to this clone: Its antigen remains unidentified.

PCR used 60 Vbeta primers and 13 Jbeta primers. TCRdb keeps only in-frame clones here, not all; method: immunoSEQ multiplex PCR. The profile shows about 69,000 clones, approximately 80% of them singletons. Trimming cost V 0 bases and J 3 bases, with 7 bases left between them. Germline V gene data show CDR1 as SGHTA and CDR2 as FQGNSA. This CDR3 comprises 14 residues. Sequencing input: PBMCs. The chain combines TRBV7-2 with TRBJ2-3; weak D call: TRBD1 (6 bases). The clonotype was recovered from a man aged 18 to 29 in good health and CMV-seronegative. CDR3 DNA sequence: TGTGCCAGCAGCTTAGCGGGGACAACAGATACGCAGTATTTT. It specifies CASSLAGTTDTQYF.